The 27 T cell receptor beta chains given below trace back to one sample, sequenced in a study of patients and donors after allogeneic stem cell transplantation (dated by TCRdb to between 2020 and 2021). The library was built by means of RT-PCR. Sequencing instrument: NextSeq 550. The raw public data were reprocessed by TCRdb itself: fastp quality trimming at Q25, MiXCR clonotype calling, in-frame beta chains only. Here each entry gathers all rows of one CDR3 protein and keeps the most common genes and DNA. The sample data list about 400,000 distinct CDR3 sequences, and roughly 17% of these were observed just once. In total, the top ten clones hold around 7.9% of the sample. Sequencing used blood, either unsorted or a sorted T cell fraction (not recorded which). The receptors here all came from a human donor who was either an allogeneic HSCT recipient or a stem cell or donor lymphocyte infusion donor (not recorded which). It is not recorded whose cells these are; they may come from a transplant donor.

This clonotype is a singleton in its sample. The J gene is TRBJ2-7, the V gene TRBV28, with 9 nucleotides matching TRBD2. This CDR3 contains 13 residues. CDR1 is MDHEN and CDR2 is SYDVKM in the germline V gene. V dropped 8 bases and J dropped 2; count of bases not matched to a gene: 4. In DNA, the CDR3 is TGTGCCAGCGCGGGAGGGCTGGCCTACGAGCAGTACTTC. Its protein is CASAGGLAYEQYF.

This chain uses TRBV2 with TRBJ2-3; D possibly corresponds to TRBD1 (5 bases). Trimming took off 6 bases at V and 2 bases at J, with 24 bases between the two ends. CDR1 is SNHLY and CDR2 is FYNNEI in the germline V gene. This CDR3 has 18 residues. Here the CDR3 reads CASSQSPAEAGLTDTQYF. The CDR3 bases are TGTGCCAGCAGCCAGAGTCCCGCAGAAGCAGGGCTCACAGATACGCAGTATTTT.

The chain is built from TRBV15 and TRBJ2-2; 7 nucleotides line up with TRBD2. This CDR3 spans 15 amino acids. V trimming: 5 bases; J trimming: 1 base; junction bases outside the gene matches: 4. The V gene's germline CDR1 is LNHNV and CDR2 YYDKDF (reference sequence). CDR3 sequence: CATSPSGGNTGELFF. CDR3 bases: TGTGCCACCAGCCCCTCGGGAGGGAACACCGGGGAGCTGTTTTTT.

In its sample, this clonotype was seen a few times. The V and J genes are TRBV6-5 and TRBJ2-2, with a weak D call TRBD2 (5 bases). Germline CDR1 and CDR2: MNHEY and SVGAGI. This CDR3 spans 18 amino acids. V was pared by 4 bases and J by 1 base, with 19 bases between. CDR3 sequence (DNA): TGTGCCAGCAGTTCCACCCTGAGGCTAGCACAGAACACCGGGGAGCTGTTTTTT. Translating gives CASSSTLRLAQNTGELFF.

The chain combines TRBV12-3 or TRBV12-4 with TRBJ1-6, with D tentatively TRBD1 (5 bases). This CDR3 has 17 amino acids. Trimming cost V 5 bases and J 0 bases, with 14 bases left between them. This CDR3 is CASSLTVGGSYNSPLHF. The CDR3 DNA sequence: TGTGCCAGCAGTCTGACAGTTGGTGGCTCCTATAATTCACCCCTCCACTTT.

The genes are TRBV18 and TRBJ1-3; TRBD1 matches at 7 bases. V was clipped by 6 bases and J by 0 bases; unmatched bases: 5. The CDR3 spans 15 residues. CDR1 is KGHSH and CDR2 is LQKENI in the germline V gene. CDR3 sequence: CASSPRDSSGNTIYF. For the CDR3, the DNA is TGTGCCAGCTCGCCCAGGGACAGCTCTGGAAACACCATATATTTT. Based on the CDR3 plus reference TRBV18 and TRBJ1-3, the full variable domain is NAGVMQNPRHLVRRRGQEARLRCSPMKGHSHVYWYRQLPEEGLKFMVYLQKENIIDESGMPKERFSAEFPKEGPSILRIQQVVRGDSAAYFCASSPRDSSGNTIYFGEGSWLTVV.

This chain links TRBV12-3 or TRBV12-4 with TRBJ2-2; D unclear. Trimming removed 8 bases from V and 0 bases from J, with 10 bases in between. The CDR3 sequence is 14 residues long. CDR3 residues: CASDGTTNTGELFF. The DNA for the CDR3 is TGTGCCAGCGACGGAACAACGAACACCGGGGAGCTGTTTTTT.

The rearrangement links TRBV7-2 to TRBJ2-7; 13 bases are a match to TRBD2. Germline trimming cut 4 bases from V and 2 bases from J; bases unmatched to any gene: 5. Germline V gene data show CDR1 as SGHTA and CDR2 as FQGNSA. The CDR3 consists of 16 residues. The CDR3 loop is CASSWTSGGGAYEQYF. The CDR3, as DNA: TGTGCCAGCAGCTGGACTAGCGGGGGTGGGGCCTACGAGCAGTACTTC.

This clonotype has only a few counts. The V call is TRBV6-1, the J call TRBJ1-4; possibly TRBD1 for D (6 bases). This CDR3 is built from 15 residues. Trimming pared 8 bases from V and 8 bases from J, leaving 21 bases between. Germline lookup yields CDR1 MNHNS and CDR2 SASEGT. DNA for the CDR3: TGTGCCAGCCCGGGGGCAGACCTGGTCGGAGAAAAACTGTTTTTT. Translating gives CASPGADLVGEKLFF.

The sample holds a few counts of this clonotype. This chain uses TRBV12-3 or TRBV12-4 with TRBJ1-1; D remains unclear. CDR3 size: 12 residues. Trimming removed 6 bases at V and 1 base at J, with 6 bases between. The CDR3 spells CASSNPNTEAFF. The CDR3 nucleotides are TGTGCCAGCAGCAATCCGAACACTGAAGCTTTCTTT.

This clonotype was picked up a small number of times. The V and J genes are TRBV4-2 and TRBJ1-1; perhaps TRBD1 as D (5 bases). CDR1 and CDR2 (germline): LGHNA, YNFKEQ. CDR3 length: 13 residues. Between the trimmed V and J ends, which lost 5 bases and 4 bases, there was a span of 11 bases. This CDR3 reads CASSSRDLTEAFF. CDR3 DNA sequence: TGTGCCAGCAGCTCCCGGGACCTCACTGAAGCTTTCTTT.

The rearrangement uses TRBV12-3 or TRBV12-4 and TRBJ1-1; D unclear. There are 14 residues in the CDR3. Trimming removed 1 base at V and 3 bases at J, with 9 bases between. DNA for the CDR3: TGTGCCAGCAGTTTAGTGAGGTGGTACACTGAAGCTTTCTTT. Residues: CASSLVRWYTEAFF.

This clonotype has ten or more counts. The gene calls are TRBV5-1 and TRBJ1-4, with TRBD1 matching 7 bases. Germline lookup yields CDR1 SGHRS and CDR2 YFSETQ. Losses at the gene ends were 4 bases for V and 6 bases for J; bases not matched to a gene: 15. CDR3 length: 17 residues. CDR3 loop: CASSRRPRQGSDEKLFF. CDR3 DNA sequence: TGCGCCAGCAGCCGACGGCCCCGACAGGGATCGGATGAAAAACTGTTTTTT.

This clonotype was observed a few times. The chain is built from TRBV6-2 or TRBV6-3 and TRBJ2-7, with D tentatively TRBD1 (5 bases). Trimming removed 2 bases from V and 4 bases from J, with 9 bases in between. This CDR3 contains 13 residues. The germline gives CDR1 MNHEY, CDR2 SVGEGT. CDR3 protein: CASSYRDRYEQYF. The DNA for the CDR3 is TGTGCCAGCAGTTACCGTGACAGATACGAGCAGTACTTC.

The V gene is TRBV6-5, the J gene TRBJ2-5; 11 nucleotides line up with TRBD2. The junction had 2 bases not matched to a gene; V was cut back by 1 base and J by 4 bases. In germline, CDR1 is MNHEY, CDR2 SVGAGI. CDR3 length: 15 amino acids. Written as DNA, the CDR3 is TGTGCCAGCAGTTACTTGCTAGCGGGGGGAGAGACCCAGTACTTC. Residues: CASSYLLAGGETQYF.

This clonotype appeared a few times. The CDR3 DNA sequence: TGTGCCAGCTCCGGACTAGCGGGAGGGAACACCGGGGAGCTGTTTTTT. Encoded protein: CASSGLAGGNTGELFF. The chain has TRBV6-1 and TRBJ2-2; 14 positions agree with TRBD2. V lost 8 bases to trimming and J lost 1 base; unmatched junction nucleotides: 3. CDR1 is MNHNS, CDR2 SASEGT, per germline. This CDR3 is 16 amino acids long.

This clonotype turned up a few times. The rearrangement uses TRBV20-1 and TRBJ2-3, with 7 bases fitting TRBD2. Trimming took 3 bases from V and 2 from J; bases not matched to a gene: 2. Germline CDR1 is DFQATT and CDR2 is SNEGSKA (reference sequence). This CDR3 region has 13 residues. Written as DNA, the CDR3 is TGCAGTGCTAGCGGGGGGAACACAGATACGCAGTATTTT. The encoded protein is CSASGGNTDTQYF.

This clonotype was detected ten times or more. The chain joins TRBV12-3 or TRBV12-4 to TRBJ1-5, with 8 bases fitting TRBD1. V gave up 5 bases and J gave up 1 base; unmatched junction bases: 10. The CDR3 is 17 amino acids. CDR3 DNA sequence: TGTGCCAGCAGTCTTGGGACAGGAGGATTCAGCAATCAGCCCCAGCATTTT. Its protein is CASSLGTGGFSNQPQHF.

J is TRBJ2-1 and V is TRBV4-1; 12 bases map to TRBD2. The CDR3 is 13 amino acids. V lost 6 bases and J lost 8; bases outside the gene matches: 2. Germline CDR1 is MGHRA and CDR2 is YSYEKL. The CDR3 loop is CASRTSGSYEQFF. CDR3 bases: TGCGCCAGCAGGACTAGCGGGAGCTATGAGCAGTTCTTC.

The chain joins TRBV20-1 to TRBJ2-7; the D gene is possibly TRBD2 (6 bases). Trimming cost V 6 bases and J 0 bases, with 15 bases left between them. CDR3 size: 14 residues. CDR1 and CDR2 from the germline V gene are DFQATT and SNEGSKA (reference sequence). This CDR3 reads CSAGPGLRSYEQYF. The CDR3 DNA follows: TGCAGTGCCGGGCCGGGACTTCGCTCCTACGAGCAGTACTTC.

CDR3 DNA sequence: TGTGCCTGGAGTGTCTTTGGGACAGGGGGCAATGGCTACACCTTC. Translated: CAWSVFGTGGNGYTF. J is TRBJ1-2 and V is TRBV30; 12 nucleotides agree with TRBD1. V was pared by 0 bases and J by 6 bases, with 5 bases of the junction left unmatched. Germline-derived CDR1 and CDR2 are GTSNPN and SVGIG (reference sequence). This CDR3 has 15 amino acids.

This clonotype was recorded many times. This chain's CDR3 is CASHTGLASDEQYF. In DNA form, the CDR3 reads TGCGCCAGCCATACCGGACTAGCGAGCGACGAGCAGTACTTC. The chain is built from TRBV5-1 and TRBJ2-7; 9 bases are shared with TRBD2. The J segment lost 5 bases and the V segment lost 7 bases, leaving 10 bases of the junction unmatched. Germline values: CDR1 SGHRS, CDR2 YFSETQ. The CDR3 runs 14 residues.

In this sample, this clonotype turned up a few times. The CDR3: CASSFSAGSPLHF. The CDR3 region has the DNA TGTGCCAGCAGCTTCTCTGCGGGTTCACCCCTCCACTTT. The V call is TRBV7-9, the J call TRBJ1-6; D is unresolved. The CDR3 contains 13 residues. Looked up from germline, CDR1 is SEHNR and CDR2 is FQNEAQ (reference sequence). V lost 3 bases to trimming and J lost 9 bases, with 9 bases between them.

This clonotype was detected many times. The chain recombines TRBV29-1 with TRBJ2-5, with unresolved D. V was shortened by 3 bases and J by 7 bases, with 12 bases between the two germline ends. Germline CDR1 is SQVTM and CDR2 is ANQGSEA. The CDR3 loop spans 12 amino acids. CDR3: CSVEQQRPTQYF. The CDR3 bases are TGCAGCGTTGAGCAACAGAGACCGACCCAGTACTTC.

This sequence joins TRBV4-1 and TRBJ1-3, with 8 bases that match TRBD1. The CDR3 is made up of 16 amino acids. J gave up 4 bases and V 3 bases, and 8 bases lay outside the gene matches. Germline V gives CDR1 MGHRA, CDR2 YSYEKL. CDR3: CASSQPGQASGNTIYF. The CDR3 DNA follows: TGCGCCAGCAGCCAGCCGGGACAGGCTTCGGGAAACACCATATATTTT.

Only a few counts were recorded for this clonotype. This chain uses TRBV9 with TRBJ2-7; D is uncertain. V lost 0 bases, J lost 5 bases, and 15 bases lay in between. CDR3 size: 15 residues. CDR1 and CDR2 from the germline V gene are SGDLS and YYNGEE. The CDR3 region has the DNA TGTGCCAGCAGCGTAGGTCTTAGCACCTACGACGAGCAGTACTTC. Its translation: CASSVGLSTYDEQYF.

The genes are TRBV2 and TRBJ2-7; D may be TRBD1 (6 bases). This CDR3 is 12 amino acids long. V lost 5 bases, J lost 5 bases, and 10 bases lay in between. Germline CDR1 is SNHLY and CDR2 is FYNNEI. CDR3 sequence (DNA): TGTGCCAGCAGTCAGGGGAGCCACGAGCAGTACTTC. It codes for CASSQGSHEQYF.